This section outlines one TCR beta chain sequence together with its context. What it binds is not known. Chemo-refractory metastatic non-small-cell lung cancer patients received focal radiation with ipilimumab CTLA-4 blockade. Looked up from germline, CDR1 is MNHNY and CDR2 is SVGAGI (reference sequence). The V end lost 5 bases, the J end lost 7 bases, and 14 bases lay between the germline ends. The CDR3 spans 13 residues. The sample comes from a study of radiotherapy plus CTLA-4 blockade in lung cancer. As for the study in general: Objective responses occurred in about 17% of patients; over 25% had disease control. Study-level findings and limits: Early blood T cell clone changes and increased post-radiation serum interferon-beta were reportedly the strongest response predictors. An expansion of tumor-derived TCR clones occurred in blood after radiotherapy plus ipilimumab.

Produced via immunoSEQ multiplex PCR; TCRdb's table is partial and in-frame only. The table records about 80,000 clones, around 76% of them present only once. The origin of this receptor is a human donor with non-small cell lung cancer whose response to radiotherapy plus ipilimumab could not be evaluated. Some clones in this sample may be carry-over from other donors' samples. The chain links TRBV6-6 to TRBJ1-2; possibly TRBD1 for D (5 bases). Sequencing used peripheral blood, obtained from a patient treated with radiotherapy plus ipilimumab. This CDR3 reads CASSLAQDIGYTF. CDR3 sequence (DNA): TGTGCCAGCAGTCTCGCACAGGATATTGGCTACACCTTC.